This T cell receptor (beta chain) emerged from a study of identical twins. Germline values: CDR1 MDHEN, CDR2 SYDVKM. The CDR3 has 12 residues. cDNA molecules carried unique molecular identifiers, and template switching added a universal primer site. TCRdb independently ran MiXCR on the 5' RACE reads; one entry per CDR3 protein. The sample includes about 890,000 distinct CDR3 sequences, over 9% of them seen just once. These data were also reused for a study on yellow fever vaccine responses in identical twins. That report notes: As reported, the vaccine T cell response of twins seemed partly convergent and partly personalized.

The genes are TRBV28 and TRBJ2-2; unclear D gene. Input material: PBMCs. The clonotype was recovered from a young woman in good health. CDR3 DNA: TGTGGTAGCTCGACGAACACCGGGGAGCTGTTTTTT. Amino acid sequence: CGSSTNTGELFF. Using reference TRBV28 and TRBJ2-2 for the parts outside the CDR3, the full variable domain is DVKVTQSSRYLVKRTGEKVFLECVQDMDHENMFWYRQDPGLGLRLIYFSYDVKMKEKGDIPEGYSVSREKKERFSLILESASTNQTSMYLCGSSTNTGELFFGEGSRLTVL.